Following are 5 T cell receptor beta chains from one sample sequenced in a study of metastatic and nonmetastatic thyroid tumors. With MiXCR, TCRdb called clones anew from the PCR reads. The sample records tens of thousands of clones, 9% to 13% being singletons. No treatment of any kind had been given to any patient before thyroid surgery. Sequenced material: blood. The origin of the receptors is a male donor with papillary thyroid cancer or a benign thyroid nodule (not recorded which). Some clones in this sample may be carry-over from other donors' samples.

This clone was picked up many times. The chain links TRBV28 to TRBJ2-3; 8 nucleotides match TRBD1. CDR3 length: 16 residues. Germline loops: CDR1 MDHEN, CDR2 SYDVKM. V lost 5 bases, J lost 1 base, and 8 bases stayed unmatched. The CDR3 spells CASSPRTGPGTDTQYF. The CDR3 DNA sequence: TGTGCCAGCAGTCCGCGGACAGGGCCGGGCACAGATACGCAGTATTTT.

V is TRBV10-3 and J is TRBJ2-1, with 8 bases aligning to TRBD2. This CDR3 spans 17 amino acids. CDR1 is ENHRY and CDR2 is SYGVKD in the germline V gene. J lost 8 bases, V lost 2 bases, and 14 bases had no gene match. CDR3 amino acids: CAISEPKGGLDNDEQFF. CDR3 sequence (DNA): TGTGCCATCAGTGAGCCTAAGGGGGGACTAGATAACGATGAGCAGTTCTTC.

This clone appeared many times. This sequence joins TRBV7-3 and TRBJ2-2, with 7 bases identical to TRBD1. The CDR3 consists of 14 residues. CDR1 SGHTA and CDR2 FQGTGA come from the germline V gene. The V and J ends lost 5 bases and 6 bases, in that order; junction bases with no gene match: 6. CDR3 nucleotides: TGTGCCAGCAGCCGGGACAGTAACGCCGGGGAGCTGTTTTTT. It translates to CASSRDSNAGELFF.

This clone has at least ten counts. The chain recombines TRBV9 with TRBJ1-1; D unresolved. V shed 4 bases and J shed 6 bases, with 16 bases lying between them. CDR1 is SGDLS, CDR2 YYNGEE, per germline. CDR3 length: 14 residues. This chain's CDR3 is CASSSIFGSAEAFF. The CDR3 nucleotides read TGTGCCAGCAGCTCGATATTTGGGTCCGCTGAAGCTTTCTTT.

The chain recombines TRBV5-4 with TRBJ1-2; D possibly corresponds to TRBD1 (6 bases). V dropped 3 bases and J dropped 4 bases, with 16 bases sitting between them. The CDR3 consists of 15 residues. Germline loops: CDR1 SGHNT, CDR2 YYREEE (reference sequence). The CDR3 nucleotides read TGTGCCAGCAGCTACCCGACAAGGGGGACCTATGGCTACACCTTC. It specifies CASSYPTRGTYGYTF.